This record looks at one T cell receptor (beta chain) sequence and its context. Its cognate antigen is unknown. immunoSEQ v3.0 was run at survey level. TCRdb's table, derived via immunoSEQ multiplex PCR, lists solely in-frame clones and lacks some. The sample holds around 43,000 clones; about 94% are singletons and the top ten take roughly 2.2%. This entry is derived from a study of long-term antiretroviral therapy in people with HIV. Whole-study findings and limits: Collection of the blood took place between about 2004 and 2017. The ART regimens in use then may have been less effective than current ones.

The CDR3 runs 11 residues. Germline V gene data show CDR1 as LNHNV and CDR2 as YYDKDF (reference sequence). With 3 bases removed from V and 1 base from J, the gap between germline ends came to 0 bases. The TCR sequence derives from a man aged 25-40 years with HIV. The source material was unsorted PBMCs, sampled 9 to 9.5 years after starting antiretroviral therapy. The chain employs TRBV15 and TRBJ1-1; D unresolved. In nucleotides, the CDR3 is TGTGCCACCAGCAGGAACACTGAAGCTTTCTTT. It specifies CATSRNTEAFF.